The rows below give T cell receptor beta chains drawn from one sample of a study of blood T cell repertoires in COVID-19. Profiled with immunoSEQ multiplex PCR; TCRdb holds only in-frame clones, not every one. The sample holds around 72,000 clones, roughly four fifths seen once. The source material was peripheral blood. These receptors originate from an older woman with acute or convalescent COVID-19. Each CDR3 is given with its conserved first and last residue. The order of the fields is clone size, J gene, V gene, D gene, CDR3 protein, CDR3 DNA. A D gene is named only where the DNA matches it firmly. Only part of the rows carry a size: once, few, many, or a class if the clone is expanded.

clone size: -; J gene: TRBJ1-1; V gene: TRBV10-3; D gene: TRBD1; CDR3 protein: CAGERGQGPWGTEAFF; CDR3 DNA: TGTGCCGGGGAGCGGGGACAGGGGCCGTGGGGCACTGAAGCTTTCTTT
clone size: -; J gene: TRBJ1-1; V gene: TRBV29-1; D gene: -; CDR3 protein: CSVEGARNEAFF; CDR3 DNA: TGCAGCGTTGAAGGGGCTCGGAATGAAGCTTTCTTT
clone size: -; J gene: TRBJ1-6; V gene: TRBV7-6; D gene: -; CDR3 protein: CASSSGGPSGSPLHF; CDR3 DNA: TGTGCCAGCAGCTCGGGGGGTCCCTCGGGTTCACCCCTCCACTTT
clone size: few; J gene: TRBJ2-2; V gene: TRBV27; D gene: -; CDR3 protein: CASSVGARTGELFF; CDR3 DNA: TGTGCCAGCAGTGTTGGGGCGAGGACCGGGGAGCTGTTTTTT
clone size: few; J gene: TRBJ2-7; V gene: TRBV21-1; D gene: -; CDR3 protein: CASSNRDRAHEQYF; CDR3 DNA: TGTGCCAGCAGCAACCGGGACAGGGCACACGAGCAGTACTTC
clone size: -; J gene: TRBJ1-2; V gene: TRBV6-4; D gene: -; CDR3 protein: CASSTPWEGVPRYGYTF; CDR3 DNA: TGTGCCAGCAGTACCCCCTGGGAGGGGGTTCCTCGCTATGGCTACACCTTC
clone size: many; J gene: TRBJ2-5; V gene: TRBV5-1; D gene: -; CDR3 protein: CASSLSSTEETQYF; CDR3 DNA: TGCGCCAGCAGCTTGTCTAGCACCGAAGAGACCCAGTACTTC
clone size: -; J gene: TRBJ2-1; V gene: TRBV30; D gene: TRBD1; CDR3 protein: CAWSGDRVGGLINEQFF; CDR3 DNA: TGTGCCTGGAGTGGGGACAGGGTCGGGGGGCTTATAAATGAGCAGTTCTTC
clone size: -; J gene: TRBJ1-4; V gene: TRBV2; D gene: -; CDR3 protein: CASRARRPATNEKLFF; CDR3 DNA: TGTGCCAGCAGAGCCCGGCGGCCGGCAACTAATGAAAAACTGTTTTTT
clone size: -; J gene: TRBJ1-4; V gene: TRBV4-1; D gene: -; CDR3 protein: CASSLNPEKLFF; CDR3 DNA: TGCGCCAGCAGCCTAAATCCCGAAAAACTGTTTTTT
clone size: -; J gene: TRBJ1-1; V gene: TRBV7-6; D gene: -; CDR3 protein: CASSLSMGGPTEAFF; CDR3 DNA: TGTGCCAGCAGCTTAAGCATGGGGGGGCCCACTGAAGCTTTCTTT
clone size: few; J gene: TRBJ1-5; V gene: TRBV28; D gene: TRBD1; CDR3 protein: CASSTQGVSNQPQHF; CDR3 DNA: TGTGCCAGCAGTACACAGGGGGTCTCCAATCAGCCCCAGCATTTT
clone size: -; J gene: TRBJ1-2; V gene: TRBV28; D gene: TRBD1; CDR3 protein: CASIRTGGEGYTF; CDR3 DNA: TGTGCCAGCATCCGGACAGGGGGCGAGGGCTACACCTTC
clone size: -; J gene: TRBJ2-3; V gene: TRBV19; D gene: TRBD2; CDR3 protein: CASSFPGRGYTDTQYF; CDR3 DNA: TGTGCCAGTAGTTTTCCTGGGCGGGGGTACACAGATACGCAGTATTTT
clone size: -; J gene: TRBJ2-7; V gene: TRBV6-6; D gene: TRBD1; CDR3 protein: CATQRDRGTYEQYF; CDR3 DNA: TGTGCCACACAACGAGACAGGGGAACGTACGAGCAGTACTTC
clone size: once; J gene: TRBJ2-7; V gene: TRBV11-3; D gene: TRBD1; CDR3 protein: CASSPDQRRGHTYEQYF; CDR3 DNA: TGTGCCAGCAGCCCGGACCAGCGCAGGGGGCATACCTACGAGCAGTACTTC
clone size: -; J gene: TRBJ2-2; V gene: TRBV11-2; D gene: TRBD1; CDR3 protein: CASNPGQGSTGELFF; CDR3 DNA: TGTGCCAGCAACCCGGGACAGGGTTCGACCGGGGAGCTGTTTTTT
clone size: -; J gene: TRBJ1-6; V gene: TRBV30; D gene: -; CDR3 protein: CAWSVSGFASPLHF; CDR3 DNA: TGTGCCTGGAGTGTCTCAGGGTTTGCTTCACCCCTCCACTTT
clone size: -; J gene: TRBJ2-2; V gene: TRBV6-5; D gene: -; CDR3 protein: CASTPGQPNTGELFF; CDR3 DNA: TGTGCCAGCACGCCCGGACAGCCGAACACCGGGGAGCTGTTTTTT
clone size: -; J gene: TRBJ2-3; V gene: TRBV6-6; D gene: TRBD2; CDR3 protein: CASSYGGRGTDTQYF; CDR3 DNA: TGTGCCAGCAGTTACGGGGGGAGGGGCACAGATACGCAGTATTTT
clone size: -; J gene: TRBJ1-1; V gene: TRBV9; D gene: -; CDR3 protein: CASSEPTEAFF; CDR3 DNA: TGTGCCAGCAGCGAGCCAACTGAAGCTTTCTTT
clone size: -; J gene: TRBJ2-5; V gene: TRBV7-9; D gene: TRBD1; CDR3 protein: CASSPRQGRVTQYF; CDR3 DNA: TGTGCCAGCAGCCCGCGACAGGGACGAGTGACCCAGTACTTC
clone size: -; J gene: TRBJ2-7; V gene: TRBV21-1; D gene: -; CDR3 protein: CASSKFSGRAGEQYF; CDR3 DNA: TGTGCCAGCAGCAAATTCAGCGGGAGGGCCGGGGAGCAGTACTTC
clone size: few; J gene: TRBJ2-5; V gene: TRBV11-3; D gene: -; CDR3 protein: CASSAGPQETQYF; CDR3 DNA: TGTGCCAGCAGCGCGGGACCCCAAGAGACCCAGTACTTC
clone size: -; J gene: TRBJ2-2; V gene: TRBV11-2; D gene: -; CDR3 protein: CASSKGADTGELFF; CDR3 DNA: TGTGCCAGCAGCAAAGGGGCAGACACCGGGGAGCTGTTTTTT
clone size: few; J gene: TRBJ2-1; V gene: TRBV18; D gene: -; CDR3 protein: CASSPPGGLVNEQFF; CDR3 DNA: TGTGCCAGCTCACCACCGGGGGGGCTGGTCAATGAGCAGTTCTTC
clone size: -; J gene: TRBJ2-1; V gene: TRBV29-1; D gene: TRBD2; CDR3 protein: CSTWTSGRRNEQFF; CDR3 DNA: TGCAGCACGTGGACTAGCGGGAGGAGAAATGAGCAGTTCTTC
clone size: -; J gene: TRBJ1-4; V gene: TRBV18; D gene: TRBD1; CDR3 protein: CASSPQTGGNEKLFF; CDR3 DNA: TGTGCCAGCTCACCACAGACAGGGGGGAATGAAAAACTGTTTTTT
clone size: -; J gene: TRBJ1-5; V gene: TRBV19; D gene: TRBD1; CDR3 protein: CASRIQGAYHNQPQHF; CDR3 DNA: TGTGCCAGTAGAATACAGGGGGCCTACCACAATCAGCCCCAGCATTTT
clone size: -; J gene: TRBJ1-1; V gene: TRBV6-4; D gene: -; CDR3 protein: CASSHTGGAAFF; CDR3 DNA: TGTGCCAGCAGTCATACCGGAGGGGCGGCTTTCTTT
clone size: -; J gene: TRBJ2-3; V gene: TRBV5-4; D gene: -; CDR3 protein: CASSFDELVAADTQYF; CDR3 DNA: TGTGCCAGCAGCTTTGACGAACTAGTCGCGGCAGATACGCAGTATTTT
clone size: -; J gene: TRBJ1-4; V gene: TRBV19; D gene: -; CDR3 protein: CASSPGVAEKLFF; CDR3 DNA: TGTGCCAGTAGCCCCGGGGTGGCTGAAAAACTGTTTTTT
clone size: -; J gene: TRBJ1-5; V gene: TRBV7-8; D gene: -; CDR3 protein: CASSSHRGGPWSNQPQHF; CDR3 DNA: TGTGCCAGCAGCTCTCACCGGGGGGGGCCCTGGAGCAATCAGCCCCAGCATTTT
clone size: -; J gene: TRBJ1-5; V gene: TRBV19; D gene: TRBD1; CDR3 protein: CASGGQGFLRGNQPQHF; CDR3 DNA: TGTGCCAGTGGGGGACAGGGGTTTTTACGCGGGAATCAGCCCCAGCATTTT
clone size: few; J gene: TRBJ2-1; V gene: TRBV5-1; D gene: TRBD2; CDR3 protein: CASSLTGGRGRNEQFF; CDR3 DNA: TGCGCCAGCAGCTTGACGGGCGGGAGGGGGAGGAATGAGCAGTTCTTC
clone size: -; J gene: TRBJ1-1; V gene: TRBV12-3/TRBV12-4; D gene: -; CDR3 protein: CASSPDSQRAFF; CDR3 DNA: TGTGCCAGCAGTCCGGACAGTCAGAGAGCTTTCTTT
clone size: many; J gene: TRBJ1-2; V gene: TRBV2; D gene: TRBD1; CDR3 protein: CASRDRGNYGYTF; CDR3 DNA: TGTGCCAGCAGGGACAGGGGGAACTATGGCTACACCTTC
clone size: -; J gene: TRBJ2-6; V gene: TRBV9; D gene: TRBD1; CDR3 protein: CASSGRDRALSGANVLTF; CDR3 DNA: TGTGCCAGCAGCGGCCGGGACAGGGCACTCTCTGGGGCCAACGTCCTGACTTTC
clone size: -; J gene: TRBJ1-1; V gene: TRBV7-2; D gene: -; CDR3 protein: CASSYNPGGGSEAFF; CDR3 DNA: TGTGCCAGCAGCTATAACCCTGGGGGGGGGTCTGAAGCTTTCTTT
clone size: -; J gene: TRBJ2-1; V gene: TRBV4-1; D gene: TRBD1; CDR3 protein: CASSQGGQVNNEQFF; CDR3 DNA: TGCGCCAGCAGCCAAGGGGGACAGGTAAACAATGAGCAGTTCTTC
clone size: -; J gene: TRBJ2-1; V gene: TRBV2; D gene: -; CDR3 protein: CASSIGRGQFSYNEQFF; CDR3 DNA: TGTGCCAGCAGTATCGGGAGGGGACAGTTCTCCTACAATGAGCAGTTCTTC
clone size: -; J gene: TRBJ2-5; V gene: TRBV5-1; D gene: -; CDR3 protein: CASSLRGETQYF; CDR3 DNA: TGCGCCAGCAGCTTGAGGGGGGAGACCCAGTACTTC
clone size: -; J gene: TRBJ1-2; V gene: TRBV11-2; D gene: TRBD1; CDR3 protein: CASSHGTAQYGYTF; CDR3 DNA: TGTGCCAGCAGCCATGGGACAGCCCAATATGGCTACACCTTC
clone size: -; J gene: TRBJ2-7; V gene: TRBV4-1; D gene: TRBD2; CDR3 protein: CASSPRTSGTYEQYF; CDR3 DNA: TGCGCCAGCAGCCCCCGGACTAGCGGGACCTACGAGCAGTACTTC